Described below is a single TCR beta chain sequence and its context. Antigen: not known. The sample comes from a study of cytomegalovirus exposure and HLA in healthy donors. Overall study findings and caveats: Among the sequence variants, a highly shared cluster was likely an artifact of sequencing. Earlier analysis found most TCR beta V segments productive about 87% or about 30% of the time. According to the study, around 160 TCR beta chains were cytomegalovirus-associated.

Trimming at V came to 0 bases and at J to 6 bases, leaving 7 bases not matched to a gene. The length of the CDR3 is 14 residues. Germline lookup yields CDR1 GTSNPN and CDR2 SVGIG (reference sequence). PCR involved 60 Vbeta and 13 Jbeta primers. This table comes from immunoSEQ multiplex PCR, and its TCRdb copy is limited to in-frame clones, with some not included. The table includes roughly 150,000 clones, 70% to 80% detected once. The J gene is TRBJ1-1, the V gene TRBV30; TRBD1 matches 7 bases. This TCR was recovered from a male donor in good health and CMV-seronegative. Sequencing was done on a sample of PBMCs. CDR3 sequence reads: CAWSVRRGRAEAFF. Here the CDR3 DNA reads TGTGCCTGGAGTGTACGGAGGGGGCGAGCTGAAGCTTTCTTT.